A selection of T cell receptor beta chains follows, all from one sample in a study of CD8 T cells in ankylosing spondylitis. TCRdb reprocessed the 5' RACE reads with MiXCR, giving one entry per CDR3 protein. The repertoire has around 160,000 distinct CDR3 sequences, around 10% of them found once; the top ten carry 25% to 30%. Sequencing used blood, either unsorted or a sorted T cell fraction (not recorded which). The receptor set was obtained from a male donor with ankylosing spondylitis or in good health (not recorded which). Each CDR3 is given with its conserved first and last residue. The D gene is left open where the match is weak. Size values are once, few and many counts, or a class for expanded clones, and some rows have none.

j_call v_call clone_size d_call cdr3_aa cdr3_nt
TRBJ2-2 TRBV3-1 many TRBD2 CASKATSGNHGELFF TGTGCCAGCAAAGCGACTAGCGGGAATCACGGGGAGCTGTTTTTT
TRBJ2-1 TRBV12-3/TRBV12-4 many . CASSLGLARQFF TGTGCCAGCAGTTTGGGGCTAGCCCGGCAGTTCTTC
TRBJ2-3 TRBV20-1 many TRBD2 CSARSSQRGGDTQYF TGCAGTGCTAGATCCAGCCAGCGGGGGGGAGATACGCAGTATTTT
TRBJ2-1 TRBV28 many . CASRGGISYNEQFF TGTGCCAGCAGAGGGGGTATTTCCTACAATGAGCAGTTCTTC
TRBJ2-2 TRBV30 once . CAWSKIANTGELFF TGTGCCTGGAGTAAAATAGCGAACACCGGGGAGCTGTTTTTT
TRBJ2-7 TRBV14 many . CASSRTGYEQYF TGTGCCAGCAGCCGTACAGGGTACGAGCAGTACTTC
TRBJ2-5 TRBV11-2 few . CASSLDGHQETQYF TGTGCCAGCAGCTTAGATGGCCACCAAGAGACCCAGTACTTC
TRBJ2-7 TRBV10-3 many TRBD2 CAISEPGLDSTQQYF TGTGCCATCAGTGAGCCTGGACTAGATTCTACGCAGCAGTACTTC
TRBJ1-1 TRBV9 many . CASSERGYTEAFF TGTGCCAGCAGCGAACGAGGCTACACTGAAGCTTTCTTT
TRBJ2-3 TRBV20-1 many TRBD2 CSALSGGASTDTQYF TGCAGTGCCTTGAGCGGGGGGGCTAGCACAGATACGCAGTATTTT
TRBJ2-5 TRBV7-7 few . CASSLGTMVETQYF TGTGCCAGCAGCTTAGGAACTATGGTGGAGACCCAGTACTTC
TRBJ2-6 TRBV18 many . CASSRGEGANVLTF TGTGCCAGCTCCCGTGGTGAGGGGGCCAACGTCCTGACTTTC
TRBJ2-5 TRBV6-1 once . CATSLGARETQYF TGTGCCACATCATTGGGGGCGCGGGAGACCCAGTACTTC
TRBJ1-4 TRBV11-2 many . CASSSTGSGANEKLFF TGTGCCAGCAGTTCAACAGGGTCTGGGGCTAATGAAAAACTGTTTTTT
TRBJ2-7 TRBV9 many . CASSVGQGIHEQYF TGTGCCAGCAGCGTAGGGCAGGGGATCCACGAGCAGTACTTC
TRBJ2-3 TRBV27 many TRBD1 CASSSLGQGADTQYF TGTGCCAGCAGTTCCCTGGGACAGGGAGCGGATACGCAGTATTTT
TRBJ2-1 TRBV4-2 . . CASSQEASESEQFF TGTGCCAGCAGCCAAGAGGCTAGCGAGAGTGAGCAGTTCTTC
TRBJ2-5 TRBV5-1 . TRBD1 CASSLQGTETQYF TGCGCCAGCAGCTTACAGGGGACAGAGACCCAGTACTTC
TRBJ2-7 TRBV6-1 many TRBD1 CASRNQGAPREQYF TGTGCCAGCAGGAATCAGGGGGCCCCTCGCGAGCAGTACTTC
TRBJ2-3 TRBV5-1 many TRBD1 CASSPGDRGSTDTQYF TGCGCCAGCAGCCCGGGGGACAGGGGGAGCACAGATACGCAGTATTTT
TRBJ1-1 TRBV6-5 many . CASSYERLNTEAFF TGTGCCAGCAGTTACGAGAGGTTGAACACTGAAGCTTTCTTT
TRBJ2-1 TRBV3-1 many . CASSQSTGSYNEQFF TGTGCCAGCAGCCAAAGTACAGGGTCCTACAATGAGCAGTTCTTC
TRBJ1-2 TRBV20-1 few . CSARGVEGNYGYTF TGCAGTGCTAGAGGAGTGGAGGGGAACTATGGCTACACCTTC
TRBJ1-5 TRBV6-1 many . CASSEGQRPQHF TGTGCCAGCAGTGAAGGCCAACGGCCCCAGCATTTT
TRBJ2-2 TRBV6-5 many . CASSSGPTNTGELFF TGTGCCAGCAGTTCCGGGCCTACCAACACCGGGGAGCTGTTTTTT
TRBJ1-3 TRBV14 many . CASSLQFGGGNTIYF TGTGCCAGCAGTCTTCAATTCGGAGGTGGAAACACCATATATTTT
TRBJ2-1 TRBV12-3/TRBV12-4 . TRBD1 CASSLTRDRGDRGNEQFF TGTGCCAGCAGTTTGACGAGGGACAGGGGGGATCGCGGTAATGAGCAGTTCTTC
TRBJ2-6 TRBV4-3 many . CASSQDQLAGANVLTF TGCGCCAGCAGCCAAGATCAGCTGGCTGGGGCCAACGTCCTGACTTTC
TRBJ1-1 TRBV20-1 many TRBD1 CSARSTGGGLAFF TGCAGTGCTAGGTCAACAGGGGGCGGGTTAGCTTTCTTT
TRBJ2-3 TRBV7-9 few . CASSFPGPGGADTQYF TGTGCCAGCAGCTTTCCGGGCCCCGGGGGCGCAGATACGCAGTATTTT
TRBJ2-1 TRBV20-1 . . CSASPQGMYVSYNEQFF TGCAGTGCCAGTCCGCAGGGAATGTACGTATCCTACAATGAGCAGTTCTTC